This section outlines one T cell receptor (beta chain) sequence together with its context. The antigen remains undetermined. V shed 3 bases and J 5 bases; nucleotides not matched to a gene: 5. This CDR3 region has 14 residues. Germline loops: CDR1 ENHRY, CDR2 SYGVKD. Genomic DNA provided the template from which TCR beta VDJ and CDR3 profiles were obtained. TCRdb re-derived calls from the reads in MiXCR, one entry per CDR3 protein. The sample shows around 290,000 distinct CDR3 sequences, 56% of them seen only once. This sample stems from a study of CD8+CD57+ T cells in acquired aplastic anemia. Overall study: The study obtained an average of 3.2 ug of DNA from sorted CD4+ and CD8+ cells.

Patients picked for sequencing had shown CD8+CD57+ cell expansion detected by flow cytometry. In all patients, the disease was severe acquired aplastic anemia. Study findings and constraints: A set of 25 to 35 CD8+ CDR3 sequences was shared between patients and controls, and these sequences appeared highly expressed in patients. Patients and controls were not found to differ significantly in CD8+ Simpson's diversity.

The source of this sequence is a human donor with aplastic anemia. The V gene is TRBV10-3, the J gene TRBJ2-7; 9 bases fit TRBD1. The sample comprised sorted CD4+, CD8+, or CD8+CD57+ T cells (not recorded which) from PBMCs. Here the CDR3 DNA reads TGTGCCATCAGTGACGGGACAGGGTCCAACGAGCAGTACTTC. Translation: CAISDGTGSNEQYF.